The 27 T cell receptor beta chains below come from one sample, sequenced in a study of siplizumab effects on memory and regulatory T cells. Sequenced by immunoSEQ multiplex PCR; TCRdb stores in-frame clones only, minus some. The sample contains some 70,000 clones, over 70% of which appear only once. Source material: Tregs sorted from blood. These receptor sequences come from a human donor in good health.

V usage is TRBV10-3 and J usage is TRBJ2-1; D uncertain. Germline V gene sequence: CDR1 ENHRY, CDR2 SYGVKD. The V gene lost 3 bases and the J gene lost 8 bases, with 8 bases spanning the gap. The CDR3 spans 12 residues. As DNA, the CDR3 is TGTGCCATCAGTGAAGTTGGCTATGAGCAGTTCTTC. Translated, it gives CAISEVGYEQFF.

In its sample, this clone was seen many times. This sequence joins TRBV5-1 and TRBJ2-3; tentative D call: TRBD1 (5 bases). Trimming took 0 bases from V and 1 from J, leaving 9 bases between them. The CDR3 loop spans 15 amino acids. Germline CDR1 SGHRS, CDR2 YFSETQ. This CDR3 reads CASSLGGWGTDTQYF. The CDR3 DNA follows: TGCGCCAGCAGCTTGGGGGGCTGGGGCACAGATACGCAGTATTTT.

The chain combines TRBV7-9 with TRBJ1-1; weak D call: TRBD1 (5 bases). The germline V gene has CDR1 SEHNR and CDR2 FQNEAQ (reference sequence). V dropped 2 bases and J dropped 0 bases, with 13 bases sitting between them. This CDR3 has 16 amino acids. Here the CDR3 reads CASSLTGGVLNTEAFF. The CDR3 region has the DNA TGTGCCAGCAGCTTAACCGGAGGGGTGCTGAACACTGAAGCTTTCTTT.

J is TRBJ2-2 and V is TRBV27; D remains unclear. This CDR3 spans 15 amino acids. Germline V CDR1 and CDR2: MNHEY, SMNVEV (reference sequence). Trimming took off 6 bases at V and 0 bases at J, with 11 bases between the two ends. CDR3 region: CASRSNGPNTGELFF. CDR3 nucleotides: TGTGCCAGCAGGAGTAACGGCCCGAACACCGGGGAGCTGTTTTTT.

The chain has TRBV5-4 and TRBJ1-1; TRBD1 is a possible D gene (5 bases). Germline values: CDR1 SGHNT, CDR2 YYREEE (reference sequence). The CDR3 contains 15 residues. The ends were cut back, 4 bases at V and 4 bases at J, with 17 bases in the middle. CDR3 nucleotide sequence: TGTGCCAGCAGCCTCGGGGGGGGAGTGTTCACTGAAGCTTTCTTT. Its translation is CASSLGGGVFTEAFF.

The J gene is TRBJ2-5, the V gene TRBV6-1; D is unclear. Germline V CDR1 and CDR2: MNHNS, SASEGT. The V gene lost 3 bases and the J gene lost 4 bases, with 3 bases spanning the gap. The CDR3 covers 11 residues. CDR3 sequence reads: CASSEGETQYF. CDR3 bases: TGTGCCAGCAGTGAGGGAGAGACCCAGTACTTC.

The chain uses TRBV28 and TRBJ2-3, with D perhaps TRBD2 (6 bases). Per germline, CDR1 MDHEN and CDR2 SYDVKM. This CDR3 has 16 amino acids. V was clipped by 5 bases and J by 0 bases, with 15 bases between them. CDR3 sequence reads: CASSDPGGTSTDTQYF. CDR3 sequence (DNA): TGTGCCAGCAGTGACCCCGGGGGAACTAGCACAGATACGCAGTATTTT.

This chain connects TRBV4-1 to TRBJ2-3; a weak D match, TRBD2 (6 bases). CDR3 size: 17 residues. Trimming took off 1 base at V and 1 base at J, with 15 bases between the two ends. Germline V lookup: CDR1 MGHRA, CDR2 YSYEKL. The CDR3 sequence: CASSQVGRERGTDTQYF. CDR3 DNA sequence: TGCGCCAGCAGCCAAGTTGGGCGGGAAAGGGGCACAGATACGCAGTATTTT.

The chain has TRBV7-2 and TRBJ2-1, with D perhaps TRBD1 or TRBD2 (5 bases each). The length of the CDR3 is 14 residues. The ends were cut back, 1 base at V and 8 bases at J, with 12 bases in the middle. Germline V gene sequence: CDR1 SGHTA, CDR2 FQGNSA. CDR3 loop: CASSLVGWDDEQFF. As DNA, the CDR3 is TGTGCCAGCAGCTTAGTAGGCTGGGACGATGAGCAGTTCTTC.

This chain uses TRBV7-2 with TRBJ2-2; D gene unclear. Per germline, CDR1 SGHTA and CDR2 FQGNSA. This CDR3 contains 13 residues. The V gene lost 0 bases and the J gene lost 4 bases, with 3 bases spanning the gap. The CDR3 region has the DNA TGTGCCAGCAGCTTAGCGTCCACCGGGGAGCTGTTTTTT. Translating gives CASSLASTGELFF.

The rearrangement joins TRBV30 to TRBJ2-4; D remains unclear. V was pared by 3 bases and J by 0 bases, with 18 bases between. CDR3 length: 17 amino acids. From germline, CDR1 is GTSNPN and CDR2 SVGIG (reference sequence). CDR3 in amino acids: CAWSGFSRSLAKNIQYF. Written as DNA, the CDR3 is TGTGCCTGGAGCGGTTTTTCCCGGTCACTAGCCAAAAACATTCAGTACTTC.

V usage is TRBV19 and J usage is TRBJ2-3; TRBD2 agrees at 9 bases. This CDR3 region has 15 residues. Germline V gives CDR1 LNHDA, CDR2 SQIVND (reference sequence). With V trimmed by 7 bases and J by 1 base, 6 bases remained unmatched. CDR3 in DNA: TGTGCCAGTAACGGCGGGAGGGAGGGCACAGATACGCAGTATTTT. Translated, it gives CASNGGREGTDTQYF.

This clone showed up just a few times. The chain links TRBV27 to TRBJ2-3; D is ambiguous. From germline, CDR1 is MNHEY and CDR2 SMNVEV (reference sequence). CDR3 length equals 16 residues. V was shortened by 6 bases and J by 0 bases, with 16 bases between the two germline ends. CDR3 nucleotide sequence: TGTGCCAGCAGCTACAGAAGCGCGACTAGCACAGATACGCAGTATTTT. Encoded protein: CASSYRSATSTDTQYF.

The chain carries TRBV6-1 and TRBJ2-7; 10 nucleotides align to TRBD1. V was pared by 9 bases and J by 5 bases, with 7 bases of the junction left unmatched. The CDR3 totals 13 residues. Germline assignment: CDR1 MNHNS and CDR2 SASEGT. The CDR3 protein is CASAGTGVNEQYF. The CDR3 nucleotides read TGTGCCAGTGCCGGGACAGGGGTAAACGAGCAGTACTTC.

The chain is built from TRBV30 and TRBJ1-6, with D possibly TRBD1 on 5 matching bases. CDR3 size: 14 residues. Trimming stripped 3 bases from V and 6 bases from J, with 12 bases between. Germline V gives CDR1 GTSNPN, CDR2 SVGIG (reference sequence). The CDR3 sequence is CAWSPGTFNSPLHF. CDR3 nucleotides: TGTGCCTGGAGCCCAGGGACCTTTAATTCACCCCTCCACTTT.

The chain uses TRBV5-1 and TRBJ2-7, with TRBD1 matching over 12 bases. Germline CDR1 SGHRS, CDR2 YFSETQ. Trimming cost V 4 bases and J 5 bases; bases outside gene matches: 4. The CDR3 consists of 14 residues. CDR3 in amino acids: CASSRDRGHDEQYF. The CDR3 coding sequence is TGCGCCAGCAGCCGGGACAGGGGGCATGACGAGCAGTACTTC.

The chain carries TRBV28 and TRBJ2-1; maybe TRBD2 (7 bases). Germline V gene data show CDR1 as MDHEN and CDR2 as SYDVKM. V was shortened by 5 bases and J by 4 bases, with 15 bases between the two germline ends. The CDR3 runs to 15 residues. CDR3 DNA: TGTGCCAGCAGTCCGGCGAGGGGGGGGTACAATGAGCAGTTCTTC. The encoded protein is CASSPARGGYNEQFF. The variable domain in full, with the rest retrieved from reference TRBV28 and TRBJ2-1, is DVKVTQSSRYLVKRTGEKVFLECVQDMDHENMFWYRQDPGLGLRLIYFSYDVKMKEKGDIPEGYSVSREKKERFSLILESASTNQTSMYLCASSPARGGYNEQFFGPGTRLTVL.

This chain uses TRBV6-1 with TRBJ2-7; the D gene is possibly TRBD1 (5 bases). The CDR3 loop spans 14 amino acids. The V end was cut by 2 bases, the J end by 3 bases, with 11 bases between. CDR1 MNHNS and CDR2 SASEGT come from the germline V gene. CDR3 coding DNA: TGTGCCAGCAGTGAAAACAGGTTGAGCTACGAGCAGTACTTC. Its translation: CASSENRLSYEQYF.

The CDR3 region has the DNA TGTGCCAGCAAGAGGTTTTCGGTGAACACTGAAGCTTTCTTT. Translated, it gives CASKRFSVNTEAFF. The chain carries TRBV6-1 and TRBJ1-1; D not certain. The CDR3 has 14 residues. Trimming pared 7 bases from V and 0 bases from J, leaving 12 bases between. CDR1 MNHNS and CDR2 SASEGT come from the germline V gene.

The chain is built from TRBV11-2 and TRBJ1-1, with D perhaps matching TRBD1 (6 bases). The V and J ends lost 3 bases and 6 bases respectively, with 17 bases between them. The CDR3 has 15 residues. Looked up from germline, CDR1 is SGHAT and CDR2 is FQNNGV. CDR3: CASSFRGQGWAEAFF. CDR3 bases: TGTGCCAGCAGCTTTAGGGGTCAGGGGTGGGCTGAAGCTTTCTTT.

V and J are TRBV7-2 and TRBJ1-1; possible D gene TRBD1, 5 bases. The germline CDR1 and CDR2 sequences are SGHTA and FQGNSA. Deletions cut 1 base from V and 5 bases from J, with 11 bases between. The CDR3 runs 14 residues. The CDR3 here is CASSLERGVTEAFF. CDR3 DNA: TGTGCCAGCAGCTTAGAGCGGGGGGTTACTGAAGCTTTCTTT.

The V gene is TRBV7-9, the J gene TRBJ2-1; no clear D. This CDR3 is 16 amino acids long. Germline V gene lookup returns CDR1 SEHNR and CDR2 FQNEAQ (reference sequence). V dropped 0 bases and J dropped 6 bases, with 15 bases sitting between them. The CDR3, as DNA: TGTGCCAGCAGCTTAGCGGTAATGAGTCCGGGCAATGAGCAGTTCTTC. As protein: CASSLAVMSPGNEQFF.

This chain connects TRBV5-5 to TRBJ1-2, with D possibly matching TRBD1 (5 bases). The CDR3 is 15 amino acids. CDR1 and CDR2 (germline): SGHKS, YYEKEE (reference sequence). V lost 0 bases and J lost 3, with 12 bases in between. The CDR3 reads CASSLGGSTDYGYTF. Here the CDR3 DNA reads TGTGCCAGCAGCTTGGGGGGGTCGACAGACTATGGCTACACCTTC.

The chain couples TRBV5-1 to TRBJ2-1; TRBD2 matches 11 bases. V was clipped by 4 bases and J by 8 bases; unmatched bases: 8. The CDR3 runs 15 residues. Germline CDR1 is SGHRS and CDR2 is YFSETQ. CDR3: CASSQTSGSGYEQFF. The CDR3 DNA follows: TGCGCCAGCAGCCAAACTAGCGGGAGTGGCTATGAGCAGTTCTTC.

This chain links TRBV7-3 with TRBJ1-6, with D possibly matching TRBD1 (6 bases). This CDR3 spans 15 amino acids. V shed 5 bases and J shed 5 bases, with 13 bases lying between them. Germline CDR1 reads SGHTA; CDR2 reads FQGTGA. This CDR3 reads CASSLSGQNNSPLHF. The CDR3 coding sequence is TGTGCCAGCAGCCTCTCAGGACAGAATAATTCACCCCTCCACTTT.

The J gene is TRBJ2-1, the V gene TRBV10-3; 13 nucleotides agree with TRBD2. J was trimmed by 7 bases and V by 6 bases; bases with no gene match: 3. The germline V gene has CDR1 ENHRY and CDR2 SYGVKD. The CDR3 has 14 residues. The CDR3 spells CAIRLAGGSNEQFF. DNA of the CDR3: TGTGCCATCAGACTAGCGGGAGGGTCGAATGAGCAGTTCTTC.

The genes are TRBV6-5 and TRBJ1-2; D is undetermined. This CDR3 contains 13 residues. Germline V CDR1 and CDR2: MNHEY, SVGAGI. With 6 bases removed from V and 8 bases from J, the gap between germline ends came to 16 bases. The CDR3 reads CASRPKGMRGYTF. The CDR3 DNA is TGTGCCAGCAGACCCAAAGGGATGCGGGGCTACACCTTC.